This paragraph covers one T cell receptor (beta chain) sequence. Its target is unknown. The sample is drawn from a study of OX40 agonist ivuxolimab in advanced cancers. For the study at large: The study enrolled dose-escalation patients with hepatocellular carcinoma, melanoma, renal cell or head and neck cancer. Regarding the study as a whole: A proportion of nonresponders additionally exhibited low normalized T-cell clonal expansion. It was not determined which antigens were specifically recognized by the peripheral T cells that had undergone clonal expansion.

Sequencing used immunoSEQ multiplex PCR; TCRdb keeps in-frame clones, though not all of them. The data contain 50,000 to 70,000 clones, 93% of them singletons. There are 15 residues in the CDR3. The germline V gene has CDR1 SNHLY and CDR2 FYNNEI. V was clipped by 6 bases and J by 4 bases; unmatched bases: 10. This sequence was found in an adult with an advanced solid tumor such as melanoma, head and neck, liver or kidney cancer. Specimen: CD4+ or CD8+ T cells sorted from blood, collected in a trial of the OX40 agonist ivuxolimab. This rearrangement joins TRBV2 to TRBJ2-5, with 8 positions matching TRBD1. The CDR3 DNA reads TGTGCCAGCAGGTCTCAGGGGGCGTGGGGAGAGACCCAGTACTTC. Translating gives CASRSQGAWGETQYF.